This TCR beta chain was captured by sequencing in a study of response to subunit inactivated influenza vaccine. The study's findings and limits: Authors suggested that a seasonal influenza vaccination recruits few new T cells each time.

Via MiXCR, TCRdb re-called the RT-PCR reads, giving one row per CDR3 protein. This sample has more than 600,000 distinct CDR3 sequences; 15% to 20% occur once, and the top ten carry roughly 10%. With regard to this clonotype: Its antigen is unidentified.

Germline loops: CDR1 LGHDT, CDR2 YNNKEL (reference sequence). V lost 0 bases and J 4 bases, leaving 28 bases between the germline ends. The CDR3 runs to 21 residues. V is TRBV3-1 and J is TRBJ2-1; a weak D match, TRBD2 (5 bases). Material: PBMCs from blood, obtained roughly 5 days after vaccination. The sequence came from a man aged 50 to 60 who received an inactivated influenza vaccine. This CDR3 reads CASSQDFKGRLGLAQYNEQFF. The CDR3 nucleotides read TGTGCCAGCAGCCAAGACTTTAAGGGTCGATTAGGGCTAGCCCAATACAATGAGCAGTTCTTC.